This T cell receptor beta chain was documented in a study of blood T cell repertoires in COVID-19. Sequencing used immunoSEQ multiplex PCR; TCRdb keeps in-frame clones, though not all of them. The repertoire holds about 250,000 clones, with approximately 88% as singletons. As regards this clone: Other DNA sequences in this sample translate to the same CDR3.

V was cut by 7 bases and J by 4 bases, with 8 bases left in between. Per germline, CDR1 SGHRS and CDR2 YFSETQ. The CDR3 runs 11 residues. The sequenced sample consisted of PBMCs or T cells enriched from blood (not recorded which). The chain joins TRBV5-1 to TRBJ2-5; no reliable D call. The clonotype comes from a woman between 35 and 50 years old who had been exposed to COVID-19. CDR3 loop: CASSPGETQYF. CDR3 in DNA: TGCGCCAGCTCACCCGGAGAGACCCAGTACTTC.